The 8 T cell receptor beta chains given below trace back to one sample, sequenced in a study of blood T cell repertoires in COVID-19. TCRdb keeps only in-frame clones here, not all; method: immunoSEQ multiplex PCR. The table lists fewer than 300,000 clones, approximately 85% of them singletons. Source material: PBMCs or T cells enriched from blood (not recorded which). The source of these receptors is a woman aged 25-40 years who had recovered from COVID-19.

The chain links TRBV30 to TRBJ2-1; a weak D match, TRBD1 (6 bases). Trimming left V 4 bases short and J 6 bases short, with 7 bases between. The CDR3 extends over 11 amino acids. Germline V lookup: CDR1 GTSNPN, CDR2 SVGIG (reference sequence). The CDR3 DNA reads as TGTGCCTGGACACAGGGCAATGAGCAGTTCTTC. Encoded protein: CAWTQGNEQFF.

The chain combines TRBV4-1 with TRBJ1-1, with D uncertain. The CDR3 is made up of 15 amino acids. In germline, CDR1 is MGHRA, CDR2 YSYEKL. Between the trimmed V and J ends, which lost 3 bases and 3 bases, there was a span of 14 bases. The CDR3 reads CASSQHPGKDTEAFF. Here the CDR3 DNA reads TGCGCCAGCAGCCAGCATCCGGGGAAGGACACTGAAGCTTTCTTT.

The chain recombines TRBV18 with TRBJ2-5; weak D call: TRBD2 (5 bases). This CDR3 has 13 residues. The V gene lost 6 bases and the J gene lost 2 bases, with 10 bases spanning the gap. The germline V gene encodes CDR1 KGHSH and CDR2 LQKENI. The CDR3 bases are TGTGCCAGCTCCGGGATACCACAAGAGACCCAGTACTTC. Translation gives CASSGIPQETQYF.

This clone was found once. V gene TRBV2 combines with J gene TRBJ1-1; D remains unclear. This CDR3 region has 11 residues. V lost 6 bases to trimming and J lost 3 bases, with 5 bases between them. CDR1 SNHLY and CDR2 FYNNEI come from the germline V gene. CDR3 residues: CASSFDTEAFF. In nucleotides, the CDR3 is TGTGCCAGCAGCTTTGACACTGAAGCTTTCTTT.

The gene calls are TRBV5-1 and TRBJ2-5; 8 bases line up with TRBD2. Germline lookup yields CDR1 SGHRS and CDR2 YFSETQ. V lost 0 bases to trimming and J lost 1 base; unmatched junction nucleotides: 2. The CDR3 loop spans 15 amino acids. CDR3 loop: CASSLATSGQETQYF. The CDR3 DNA reads as TGCGCCAGCAGCTTGGCTACTAGCGGCCAAGAGACCCAGTACTTC.

V is TRBV19 and J is TRBJ2-1; 11 bases map to TRBD2. In germline, CDR1 is LNHDA, CDR2 SQIVND (reference sequence). J gave up 7 bases and V 7 bases, and 9 bases lay outside the gene matches. The CDR3 sequence is 15 residues long. In DNA, the CDR3 is TGTGCCAGTAATCTACTAGCGGGAGTAGGAAATGAGCAGTTCTTC. Its translation: CASNLLAGVGNEQFF.

Only one count was recorded for this clone. The J gene is TRBJ2-1, the V gene TRBV4-2; 10 nucleotides line up with TRBD1. V shed 4 bases and J 7 bases; nucleotides not matched to a gene: 4. CDR1 and CDR2 (germline): LGHNA, YNFKEQ. This CDR3 has 14 amino acids. The CDR3 loop is CASSPGQGRNEQFF. CDR3 in DNA: TGTGCCAGCAGCCCGGGACAGGGGAGAAATGAGCAGTTCTTC.

This chain connects TRBV11-2 to TRBJ2-1, with D unclear. The germline gives CDR1 SGHAT, CDR2 FQNNGV. This CDR3 region has 15 residues. Trimming removed 3 bases from V and 9 bases from J, with 18 bases in between. The CDR3 spells CASSFHLRGQSEQFF. CDR3 nucleotide sequence: TGTGCCAGCAGCTTCCACCTTAGAGGCCAAAGTGAGCAGTTCTTC.